The clone carrying this T cell receptor beta chain was seen just once. This sample is drawn from a study of shared clonotypes between healthy human individuals. Profiled with immunoSEQ multiplex PCR; TCRdb holds only in-frame clones, not every one. The profile covers under 2,000,000 clones, with just under 95% appearing a single time and 1.2% taken by the ten largest. Cells designated naive CD8 were CD45RO-negative and were positively selected for CCR7, with terminally differentiated effector memory CD45RA+ cells excluded. Caucasian adults residing in Nashville, Tennessee made up all the donors. With V trimmed by 5 bases and J by 8 bases, 9 bases remained unmatched. This CDR3 has 17 amino acids. Germline CDR1 SGHTA, CDR2 FQGNSA.

The TCR originated in a man younger than 35 in good health. V gene TRBV7-2 combines with J gene TRBJ2-1, with TRBD2 matching 16 bases. The specimen was naive CD8+ T cells sorted from blood. The CDR3 spells CASSPGLAGGSSDEQFF. In nucleotides, the CDR3 is TGTGCCAGCAGCCCGGGACTAGCGGGAGGGTCCTCGGATGAGCAGTTCTTC.